The T cell receptor beta chain under discussion was sequenced for a study of blood T cells in healthy people across ages. Study at large: In model experiments, template switching was able to capture about one barcoded beta molecule for every two T cells that were present.

It was with a sample-barcoded 5' primer and a J-beta primer mix that a second PCR of roughly 7 to 12 cycles was run. TCRdb reanalysed the 5' RACE reads using MiXCR and keeps one entry per CDR3 protein. The repertoire includes over a million distinct CDR3 sequences, 45% of them detected once, and approximately 20% sits in the top ten. Findings and caveats of the study: It was held that the diversity estimates obtained from one million T cells were underestimates.

This clonotype was detected a few times. Its target is unknown. The CDR3 loop spans 19 amino acids. The V and J ends lost 5 bases and 0 bases, in that order; junction bases with no gene match: 17. Per germline, CDR1 SEHNR and CDR2 FQNEAQ (reference sequence). The source of this sequence is a woman aged 60 to 75 in good health. Specimen: blood. This chain joins TRBV7-9 and TRBJ2-3, with TRBD2 matching over 7 bases. CDR3 DNA sequence: TGTGCCAGCAGCCTTCCCCTTCTAGCGGCCGCCGGCAGCACAGATACGCAGTATTTT. This encodes CASSLPLLAAAGSTDTQYF.